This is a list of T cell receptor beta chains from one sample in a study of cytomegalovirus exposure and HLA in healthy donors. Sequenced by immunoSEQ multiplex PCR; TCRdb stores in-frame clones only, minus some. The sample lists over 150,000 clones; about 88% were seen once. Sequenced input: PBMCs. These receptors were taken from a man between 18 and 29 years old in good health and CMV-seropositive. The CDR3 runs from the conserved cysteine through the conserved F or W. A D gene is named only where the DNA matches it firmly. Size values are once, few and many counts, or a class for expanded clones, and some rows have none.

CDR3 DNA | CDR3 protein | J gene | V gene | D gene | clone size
TGTGCCAGCAGCCCATCGACAGGGCAGACCCAGTACTTC | CASSPSTGQTQYF | TRBJ2-5 | TRBV5-5 | TRBD1 | .
TGTGCCAGTAGTCCTCCTTGGGCAGTTGCTGGAAACACCATATATTTT | CASSPPWAVAGNTIYF | TRBJ1-3 | TRBV19 | . | .
TGTGCCAGCAGTGATAGGACTAGCGGGGGCTATTCCTACAATGAGCAGTTCTTC | CASSDRTSGGYSYNEQFF | TRBJ2-1 | TRBV6-1 | TRBD2 | .
TGTGCCAGCAGCCTCTCGGGGGGGACTGAAGCTTTCTTT | CASSLSGGTEAFF | TRBJ1-1 | TRBV7-9 | . | .
TGTGCCAGCAGCGGCGGACTGGCGGGAGATACGCAGTATTTT | CASSGGLAGDTQYF | TRBJ2-3 | TRBV9 | . | .
TGTGCCAGCCGAGGACAGTCTTATAGCAATCAGCCCCAGCATTTT | CASRGQSYSNQPQHF | TRBJ1-5 | TRBV27 | . | .
TGTGCCAGCACCGGTGTGTCTAGCGGGGGGCAGGTGGAGACCCAGTACTTC | CASTGVSSGGQVETQYF | TRBJ2-5 | TRBV6-4 | TRBD2 | .
TGTGCCAGCAGTTACTCTCCCGGCCAGGCCACCCACTTT | CASSYSPGQATHF | TRBJ1-6 | TRBV6-5 | . | .
TGTGCCAGCAGCTCAGGACTGACGAACACCGGGGAGCTGTTTTTT | CASSSGLTNTGELFF | TRBJ2-2 | TRBV11-1 | . | .
TGTGCCAGCAGCTTGGGACAGGGGAGCGATACGCAGTATTTT | CASSLGQGSDTQYF | TRBJ2-3 | TRBV7-9 | TRBD1 | .
TGTGCCAGCAGCTTTTTTCTTGGCACAGGCACAGATACGCAGTATTTT | CASSFFLGTGTDTQYF | TRBJ2-3 | TRBV5-6 | . | once
TGTGCCAGCAGCAAGGTGAGGGACACTGAAGCTTTCTTT | CASSKVRDTEAFF | TRBJ1-1 | TRBV21-1 | . | many
TGTGCCAGCAGCTTAGTAGGAGGATACAATGAGCAGTTCTTC | CASSLVGGYNEQFF | TRBJ2-1 | TRBV11-3 | . | .
TGCGCCAGCAGCACGTACAGGTTGAACACTGAAGCTTTCTTT | CASSTYRLNTEAFF | TRBJ1-1 | TRBV5-1 | . | .
TGTGCCAGCAGCTTGGTAGCGGGATCGGGCAATGAGCAGTTCTTC | CASSLVAGSGNEQFF | TRBJ2-1 | TRBV7-2 | TRBD2 | .
TGTGCCAGCAGCCAGCTAGGGGCCTCCTACGAGCAGTACTTC | CASSQLGASYEQYF | TRBJ2-7 | TRBV7-9 | . | .
TGTGCCAGCAGCCTGCGGGACAGGGGACAGCCCCAGCATTTT | CASSLRDRGQPQHF | TRBJ1-5 | TRBV27 | TRBD1 | .
TGTGCCAGCAGTTATCTCTATAATTCACCCCTCCACTTT | CASSYLYNSPLHF | TRBJ1-6 | TRBV6-6 | . | .
TGTGCCAGTAGTATCACCACAGGGGCTAATTCACCCCTCCACTTT | CASSITTGANSPLHF | TRBJ1-6 | TRBV19 | TRBD1 | few
TGCAGCGTTGTATCAGGGCCACATGGAAACACCATATATTTT | CSVVSGPHGNTIYF | TRBJ1-3 | TRBV29-1 | . | .
TGTGCCAGCAGACACAGTCCCGGGACAGTTTTCTTAGTCAGCTTC | CASRHSPGTVFLVSF | TRBJ2-7 | TRBV2 | TRBD1 | .
TGTGCCAGCACCAGCGGACAGGGGGTCTACGAGCAGTACTTC | CASTSGQGVYEQYF | TRBJ2-7 | TRBV6-1 | TRBD1 | once
TGTGCCAGCAGTTCTGTTTTTCCGGGACACCGGATGGCGTCCTTGGGTGGCTACACCTTC | CASSSVFPGHRMASLGGYTF | TRBJ1-2 | TRBV27 | . | .
TGTGCCAGCAGCTTGCCAGGGGGCCAGGAGACCCAGTACTTC | CASSLPGGQETQYF | TRBJ2-5 | TRBV5-4 | TRBD1 | .
TGTGCCAGCAGCACCGACAGGGGGCCTATGAACACTGAAGCTTTCTTT | CASSTDRGPMNTEAFF | TRBJ1-1 | TRBV9 | TRBD1 | .
TGTGCCAGCAGCGTAGTTAGGACAGGGTGGGATGAGCAGTTCTTC | CASSVVRTGWDEQFF | TRBJ2-1 | TRBV9 | TRBD1 | .
TGTGCCAGCAGCTTAGTTGGCTCTGTAGCGGGATTGCTTTACAATGAGCAGTTCTTC | CASSLVGSVAGLLYNEQFF | TRBJ2-1 | TRBV7-9 | TRBD2 | .
TGTGCCAGTAGCAGAATTCCGGGACAGGGGAACACTGAAGCTTTCTTT | CASSRIPGQGNTEAFF | TRBJ1-1 | TRBV19 | TRBD1 | .
TGTGCCTGGAGTATCCGGACTGCCTCTACCCCTGGAAACACCATATATTTT | CAWSIRTASTPGNTIYF | TRBJ1-3 | TRBV30 | . | .
TGTGCCAGCCGTCTGGGGGGGGGCGGTCAAGAGACCCAGTACTTC | CASRLGGGGQETQYF | TRBJ2-5 | TRBV7-2 | . | .
TGCGCCAGCAGCCAAGTGAGGGAAAAGAACACTGAAGCTTTCTTT | CASSQVREKNTEAFF | TRBJ1-1 | TRBV4-3 | . | once
TGCGCCAGCGCGTACACCACAGCCAACTATGGCTACACCTTC | CASAYTTANYGYTF | TRBJ1-2 | TRBV4-3 | . | .
TGCAGCGTTCCGGGACTAGCGGACAATGAGCAGTTCTTC | CSVPGLADNEQFF | TRBJ2-1 | TRBV29-1 | TRBD2 | .
TGCGCCAGCAGCTCTAGCGACCCCTTGGATACGCAGTATTTT | CASSSSDPLDTQYF | TRBJ2-3 | TRBV5-1 | . | .
TGTGCCAGCAGAGACAGGCTGATCTACGAGCAGTACTTC | CASRDRLIYEQYF | TRBJ2-7 | TRBV6-1 | . | .
TGTGCCAGCACCAAACCGAACAGGGACTCCTACGAGCAGTACTTC | CASTKPNRDSYEQYF | TRBJ2-7 | TRBV6-5 | . | .
TGTGCCAGCAGCCAAGCTGACGGGGGGGCCTTCTACGAGCAGTACTTC | CASSQADGGAFYEQYF | TRBJ2-7 | TRBV4-2 | TRBD2 | .
TGTGCCAGTCATCGGAGCAATCAGCCCCAGCATTTT | CASHRSNQPQHF | TRBJ1-5 | TRBV19 | . | .
TGTGCCAGCAGCTTAGACAGGGATTTCAGGGGTGGCTACACCTTC | CASSLDRDFRGGYTF | TRBJ1-2 | TRBV13 | . | .
TGCGCCAGCAGCCAAGACGAGGCGTACGAGCAGTACTTC | CASSQDEAYEQYF | TRBJ2-7 | TRBV4-1 | . | .
TGTGCCAGCAGCTCCGGACTGGAGCGGGGGTACAATGAGCAGTTCTTC | CASSSGLERGYNEQFF | TRBJ2-1 | TRBV7-3 | TRBD2 | once
TGTGCCAGCACGCGGGGGGCGCTAGGGGATGAGCAGTTCTTC | CASTRGALGDEQFF | TRBJ2-1 | TRBV6-5 | TRBD2 | .
TGCGCCAGCAGCCTGGACAGGGATTCCCAGTTCTTC | CASSLDRDSQFF | TRBJ2-1 | TRBV5-1 | TRBD1 | few
TGCGCCAGCAGTCAGCGGACAGGGTACTTC | CASSQRTGYF | TRBJ2-7 | TRBV23-1 | TRBD1 | .
TGTGCCAGTAGTATGATGGGTAGCCTTTACTACGAGCAGTACTTC | CASSMMGSLYYEQYF | TRBJ2-7 | TRBV19 | . | .